These T cell receptor beta chains were read from a single sample in a study of somatic mutations in cytotoxic T cells in rheumatoid arthritis. Sequencing was performed with immunoSEQ multiplex PCR; in TCRdb, only in-frame clones are kept and a portion is missing. The profile shows around 11,000 clones, approximately 79% of them singletons. Sequences were obtained from CD8+ T cells sorted from blood. The receptors were gathered from an adult with rheumatoid arthritis. Each CDR3 is given with its conserved first and last residue. A D gene is named only where the DNA matches it firmly. The size entry is marked missing in some rows and otherwise reads once, few, many or a size class.

V	size	D	J	CDR3	DNA
TRBV13	-	-	TRBJ2-3	CASSPRGIPNTQYF	TGTGCCAGCAGCCCCCGGGGGATACCGAATACGCAGTATTTT
TRBV10-3	-	-	TRBJ1-2	CAISESGGGLGGYTF	TGTGCCATCAGTGAGAGCGGCGGGGGATTAGGTGGCTACACCTTC
TRBV4-3	few	-	TRBJ2-6	CASSQDVGSGANVLTF	TGCGCCAGCAGCCAAGATGTGGGCTCTGGGGCCAACGTCCTGACTTTC
TRBV6-5	-	-	TRBJ1-2	CASTPGRVLEGYTF	TGTGCCAGCACCCCGGGGAGGGTCCTAGAGGGCTACACCTTC
TRBV11-2	-	-	TRBJ2-7	CASSLVGGGIYEQYF	TGTGCCAGCAGCTTAGTCGGTGGGGGTATATATGAGCAGTACTTC
TRBV10-3	-	-	TRBJ2-7	CAISELDINTYEQYF	TGTGCCATCAGTGAGTTAGACATAAATACCTACGAGCAGTACTTC
TRBV5-4	-	-	TRBJ1-2	CASSSYSGPLYGYTF	TGTGCCAGCAGCTCATATTCGGGGCCCCTCTATGGCTACACCTTC
TRBV7-9	-	-	TRBJ1-2	CASSPPAGGYTF	TGTGCCAGCAGCCCCCCAGCAGGCGGCTACACCTTC
TRBV4-1	-	TRBD1	TRBJ2-7	CASSQITGTGGYEQYF	TGCGCCAGCAGCCAAATAACCGGGACAGGGGGCTACGAGCAGTACTTC
TRBV27	-	-	TRBJ1-6	CASSFGASPLHF	TGTGCCAGCAGTTTTGGGGCTTCACCCCTCCACTTT
TRBV7-9	-	-	TRBJ2-5	CASSLAGVQETQYF	TGTGCCAGCAGCTTAGCGGGGGTACAAGAGACCCAGTACTTC
TRBV27	-	TRBD1	TRBJ1-2	CASRTTGGHGYTF	TGTGCCAGCAGAACCACAGGGGGCCATGGCTACACCTTC
TRBV4-1	-	TRBD2	TRBJ2-3	CASSQEWVGAGGLDTQYF	TGCGCCAGCAGCCAAGAATGGGTAGGGGCGGGGGGGCTAGATACGCAGTATTTT
TRBV28	-	-	TRBJ1-4	CASSAGTQEKLFF	TGTGCCAGCAGTGCCGGGACCCAAGAAAAACTGTTTTTT
TRBV28	-	-	TRBJ2-4	CASPLGAPGARAKNIQYF	TGTGCCAGCCCCCTCGGAGCCCCGGGGGCCAGAGCCAAAAACATTCAGTACTTC
TRBV11-2	-	TRBD2	TRBJ2-3	CASSGRLAGGTDTQYF	TGTGCCAGCAGCGGAAGACTAGCGGGAGGCACAGATACGCAGTATTTT
TRBV2	-	TRBD1	TRBJ2-2	CASRGQNGNTGELFF	TGTGCCAGCAGGGGACAGAATGGGAACACCGGGGAGCTGTTTTTT
TRBV9	-	TRBD1	TRBJ2-2	CASSDRGNSGELFF	TGTGCCAGCAGCGACAGGGGGAACAGCGGGGAGCTGTTTTTT
TRBV6-6	few	-	TRBJ2-7	CASSYSRSYEQYF	TGTGCCAGCAGTTACTCGAGGTCCTACGAGCAGTACTTC
TRBV5-1	-	-	TRBJ1-6	CASKFQGGNNSPLHF	TGCGCCAGCAAGTTTCAGGGCGGAAATAATTCACCCCTCCACTTT
TRBV9	-	TRBD2	TRBJ2-1	CASSPRLAQPYNEQFF	TGTGCCAGCAGCCCTCGACTAGCGCAACCCTACAATGAGCAGTTCTTC
TRBV2	medium-sized	-	TRBJ2-7	CASSDGGLSYEQYF	TGTGCCAGCAGTGACGGGGGTTTAAGCTACGAGCAGTACTTC
TRBV5-6	-	-	TRBJ2-1	CASRPRDWGDNEQFF	TGTGCCAGCCGTCCCCGGGACTGGGGAGACAATGAGCAGTTCTTC
TRBV5-6	-	TRBD1	TRBJ2-5	CASSTPPRTGRETQYF	TGTGCCAGCAGCACACCACCTAGGACAGGGAGGGAGACCCAGTACTTC
TRBV7-9	once	TRBD2	TRBJ2-3	CASSPSGISTDTQYF	TGTGCCAGCAGCCCTAGCGGGATTAGCACAGATACGCAGTATTTT
TRBV7-6	-	-	TRBJ1-1	CASSPRVANTEAFF	TGTGCCAGCAGCCCTAGGGTGGCCAACACTGAAGCTTTCTTT
TRBV27	-	-	TRBJ2-3	CASSRRGATDTQYF	TGTGCCAGCAGCCGTCGGGGAGCCACAGATACGCAGTATTTT
TRBV27	-	TRBD2	TRBJ2-1	CASSFLAGGDEQFF	TGTGCCAGCAGTTTTCTAGCGGGGGGGGATGAGCAGTTCTTC
TRBV28	-	TRBD1	TRBJ2-7	CASSSLPGQNYEQYF	TGTGCCAGCAGTTCCCTTCCGGGACAGAACTACGAGCAGTACTTC
TRBV2	-	-	TRBJ2-3	CASSEWPTGDTQYF	TGTGCCAGCAGTGAATGGCCCACGGGAGATACGCAGTATTTT
TRBV4-3	-	TRBD1	TRBJ1-2	CASSLGQQGAIHYGYTF	TGCGCCAGCAGCCTGGGCCAACAGGGGGCTATTCACTATGGCTACACCTTC
TRBV7-9	-	-	TRBJ1-6	CASSRDYRVDNSPLHF	TGTGCCAGCAGCAGGGACTACAGGGTAGATAATTCACCCCTCCACTTT
TRBV5-1	-	TRBD1	TRBJ2-7	CASSLGQGTHYEQYF	TGCGCCAGCAGCTTGGGACAGGGGACCCACTACGAGCAGTACTTC
TRBV7-3	-	-	TRBJ1-3	CASSLKGPGNTIYF	TGTGCCAGCAGCTTAAAAGGGCCCGGAAACACCATATATTTT
TRBV7-2	-	TRBD2	TRBJ2-5	CASSLFTFPGLAEETQYF	TGTGCCAGCAGCCTATTTACCTTTCCGGGACTAGCGGAAGAGACCCAGTACTTC
TRBV5-6	-	-	TRBJ1-2	CASSRGLKANYGYTF	TGTGCCAGCAGCCGGGGGTTGAAAGCTAACTATGGCTACACCTTC
TRBV19	medium-sized	-	TRBJ1-1	CASSMAGRNTEAFF	TGTGCCAGTAGTATGGCCGGGAGGAACACTGAAGCTTTCTTT
TRBV7-9	-	-	TRBJ1-2	CASSYDRECTF	TGTGCCAGCAGTTACGACCGCGAATGCACCTTC
TRBV5-4	-	-	TRBJ1-2	CASSQDRNYGYTF	TGTGCCAGCAGTCAAGACAGGAACTATGGCTACACCTTC
TRBV5-1	-	-	TRBJ1-6	CASSLSLGLNSPLHF	TGCGCCAGCAGCTTGTCGCTAGGGCTGAATTCACCCCTCCACTTT
TRBV7-2	-	-	TRBJ2-5	CASSFLQGSQETQYF	TGTGCCAGCAGCTTCCTACAGGGATCTCAAGAGACCCAGTACTTC
TRBV6-5	-	TRBD2	TRBJ2-3	CASSYKRGATDTQYF	TGTGCCAGCAGTTACAAGCGGGGGGCCACAGATACGCAGTATTTT
TRBV5-1	-	-	TRBJ2-7	CASRGPGVNEQYF	TGCGCCAGTCGGGGACCAGGGGTCAACGAGCAGTACTTC
TRBV4-3	once	TRBD1	TRBJ2-1	CASSRGDRRANEQFF	TGCGCCAGCAGCCGAGGGGACAGGAGGGCGAATGAGCAGTTCTTC
TRBV7-9	-	-	TRBJ2-3	CASSSPLLPTSTDTQYF	TGTGCCAGCAGCTCTCCCCTCCTGCCCACTAGCACAGATACGCAGTATTTT
TRBV6-5	-	TRBD2	TRBJ2-2	CASSYGLAGAGELFF	TGTGCCAGCAGTTACGGGCTAGCGGGGGCCGGGGAGCTGTTTTTT
TRBV5-6	-	-	TRBJ1-1	CASSYAPGTLNTEAFF	TGTGCCAGCAGTTACGCCCCCGGGACACTAAACACTGAAGCTTTCTTT
TRBV7-9	few	-	TRBJ1-1	CASSLDPGRAFF	TGTGCCAGCAGCTTAGACCCAGGGAGAGCTTTCTTT
TRBV27	-	-	TRBJ2-7	CASSFGGSGGYEQYF	TGTGCCAGCAGTTTTGGCGGGTCCGGAGGATACGAGCAGTACTTC
TRBV11-3	-	TRBD2	TRBJ2-1	CASSLDWLAGSDEQFF	TGTGCCAGCAGCTTAGATTGGCTAGCGGGAAGCGATGAGCAGTTCTTC
TRBV7-9	-	-	TRBJ1-2	CASRAGTIYGYTF	TGTGCCAGCAGAGCCGGGACAATCTATGGCTACACCTTC
TRBV18	-	-	TRBJ2-7	CASSWTRDIKTYEQYF	TGTGCCAGCTCATGGACCCGGGACATAAAGACCTACGAGCAGTACTTC
TRBV28	-	-	TRBJ1-5	CASIRAYSNQPQHF	TGTGCCAGCATACGGGCCTATAGCAATCAGCCCCAGCATTTT
TRBV27	-	TRBD1	TRBJ1-2	CASSSRGLGYTF	TGTGCCAGCAGTTCGAGGGGGCTTGGCTACACCTTC
TRBV6-6	-	TRBD2	TRBJ2-1	CASSWTSGTYNEQFF	TGTGCCAGCAGTTGGACTAGCGGGACGTACAATGAGCAGTTCTTC
TRBV5-6	-	-	TRBJ2-7	CASSLDAAYEQYF	TGTGCCAGCAGTTTAGACGCCGCCTACGAGCAGTACTTC
TRBV7-9	-	-	TRBJ1-4	CASRSGEVEKLFF	TGTGCCAGCAGATCGGGGGAGGTTGAAAAACTGTTTTTT
TRBV6-1	-	-	TRBJ2-1	CASSGTNYNEQFF	TGTGCCAGCAGTGGGACTAACTACAATGAGCAGTTCTTC
TRBV6-5	-	-	TRBJ2-3	CASSYRETDTQYF	TGTGCCAGCAGTTACCGCGAGACAGATACGCAGTATTTT